Listed below are T cell receptor beta chains from one sample, sequenced in a study of blood T cell repertoires in COVID-19. Data came from immunoSEQ multiplex PCR; TCRdb stores just in-frame clones and leaves some out. Of about 220,000 clones in the sample, about 84% were seen once. Sequencing was done on a sample of peripheral blood. The source is a human donor in a cohort sampled during active COVID-19. Both conserved end residues are part of each CDR3.

CDR3 protein: CASRGTSYNEQFF
J gene: TRBJ2-1
V gene: TRBV25-1

CDR3 protein: CASRTGEKGEKLFF
J gene: TRBJ1-4
V gene: TRBV11-2

CDR3 protein: CSASDLEWSEKLFF
J gene: TRBJ1-4
V gene: TRBV20-1

CDR3 protein: CASSQGQGRNEQYF
J gene: TRBJ2-7
V gene: TRBV3-1/TRBV3-2

CDR3 protein: CAISVDTANYGYTF
J gene: TRBJ1-2
V gene: TRBV10-3

CDR3 protein: CASSLGVRGGYTF
J gene: TRBJ1-2
V gene: TRBV28

CDR3 protein: CAWSLLGGSSYNEQFF
J gene: TRBJ2-1
V gene: TRBV30

CDR3 protein: CASSIGGQETQYF
J gene: TRBJ2-5
V gene: TRBV19

CDR3 protein: CASSLAGLTGELFF
J gene: TRBJ2-2
V gene: TRBV7-9

CDR3 protein: CASTGGLAGRRAYNEQFF
J gene: TRBJ2-1
V gene: TRBV7-8

CDR3 protein: CASSQEGGEELFF
J gene: TRBJ2-2
V gene: TRBV3-1/TRBV3-2

CDR3 protein: CASSSQGTRDTEAFF
J gene: TRBJ1-1
V gene: TRBV27

CDR3 protein: CASSLVGGPSDTQYF
J gene: TRBJ2-3
V gene: TRBV7-6

CDR3 protein: CASSTGPGLAADTQYF
J gene: TRBJ2-3
V gene: TRBV19

CDR3 protein: CASSLEWSTDEQYF
J gene: TRBJ2-7
V gene: TRBV7-9

CDR3 protein: CASSYTLDRLNTEAFF
J gene: TRBJ1-1
V gene: TRBV6-2/TRBV6-3

CDR3 protein: CASSLGWSPSTNEKLFF
J gene: TRBJ1-4
V gene: TRBV5-5

CDR3 protein: CASKTSDEQYF
J gene: TRBJ2-7
V gene: TRBV2

CDR3 protein: CASLGHLTDTQYF
J gene: TRBJ2-3
V gene: TRBV27

CDR3 protein: CSASRQGNPSLPDTQYF
J gene: TRBJ2-3
V gene: TRBV20-1

CDR3 protein: CASSHEGRADEQFF
J gene: TRBJ2-1
V gene: TRBV19

CDR3 protein: CASSFGTVKTDTQYF
J gene: TRBJ2-3
V gene: TRBV7-9

CDR3 protein: CASSQTPDRGQETQYF
J gene: TRBJ2-5
V gene: TRBV4-2

CDR3 protein: CASSLGAAFNSPLHF
J gene: TRBJ1-6
V gene: TRBV7-9

CDR3 protein: CASSFGADRDTSYEQYF
J gene: TRBJ2-7
V gene: TRBV18

CDR3 protein: CASSLGQGTNTGELFF
J gene: TRBJ2-2
V gene: TRBV5-1

CDR3 protein: CASSWGSNQPQHF
J gene: TRBJ1-5
V gene: TRBV6-5

CDR3 protein: CATSDSGGTQYF
J gene: TRBJ2-5
V gene: TRBV24-1

CDR3 protein: CASIPGETQYF
J gene: TRBJ2-5
V gene: TRBV6-4

CDR3 protein: CASSLFGREAEAFF
J gene: TRBJ1-1
V gene: TRBV5-6

CDR3 protein: CTSSPSGRAACYTF
J gene: TRBJ1-2
V gene: TRBV1

CDR3 protein: CASSFREGPYEQYF
J gene: TRBJ2-7
V gene: TRBV28

CDR3 protein: CASSRDSYSYEQYF
J gene: TRBJ2-7
V gene: TRBV7-3

CDR3 protein: CASSTQTGAGTEAFF
J gene: TRBJ1-1
V gene: TRBV7-2

CDR3 protein: CASSQEGGGRNQPQHF
J gene: TRBJ1-5
V gene: TRBV4-2

CDR3 protein: CASSQLQGAGGNTIYF
J gene: TRBJ1-3
V gene: TRBV3-1/TRBV3-2

CDR3 protein: CASTFRTARTEAFF
J gene: TRBJ1-1
V gene: TRBV5-4

CDR3 protein: CASRSGGHFQQETQYF
J gene: TRBJ2-5
V gene: TRBV5-5

CDR3 protein: CASSPTGGRYNEQFF
J gene: TRBJ2-1
V gene: TRBV5-4

CDR3 protein: CASSPPQGGNTGELFF
J gene: TRBJ2-2
V gene: TRBV18

CDR3 protein: CASSLFPGHNTGELFF
J gene: TRBJ2-2
V gene: TRBV7-2

CDR3 protein: CASSQDRGYGYTF
J gene: TRBJ1-2
V gene: TRBV3-1/TRBV3-2

CDR3 protein: CASSQYDRGSNYGYTF
J gene: TRBJ1-2
V gene: TRBV4-3

CDR3 protein: CASSLPGYTQYF
J gene: TRBJ2-3
V gene: TRBV19

CDR3 protein: CASSLRARSQGTYSNQPQHF
J gene: TRBJ1-5
V gene: TRBV7-8

CDR3 protein: CASSRSGRKTDTQYF
J gene: TRBJ2-3
V gene: TRBV13